This section outlines one TCR beta chain sequence together with its context. The sample belongs to a study of control samples from healthy donors and cancer patients. Germline-derived CDR1 and CDR2 are KGHSH and LQKENI. This CDR3 has 15 residues. The V and J ends lost 1 base and 6 bases, in that order; junction bases with no gene match: 6. Data came from immunoSEQ multiplex PCR; TCRdb stores just in-frame clones and leaves some out. This sample has some 150,000 clones, with 90% to 95% found just once. The chain uses TRBV18 and TRBJ2-3; 8 bases are shared with TRBD1. The receptor's source is a man in his forties or fifties in good health. The sequenced sample was blood. Written as DNA, the CDR3 is TGTGCCAGCTCACCACTCTTGCAGGGGGCTGATACGCAGTATTTT. Its protein is CASSPLLQGADTQYF.